Shown below are 27 T cell receptor beta chains from a single sample sequenced in a study of cytomegalovirus exposure and HLA in healthy donors. PCR involved 60 Vbeta and 13 Jbeta primers. Sequencing was performed with immunoSEQ multiplex PCR; in TCRdb, only in-frame clones are kept and a portion is missing. This specimen shows tens of thousands of clones; the ten leading clones hold around 7.9%. Sequencing was carried out using PBMCs. The receptors stem from a male donor in good health and CMV-seronegative.

The chain carries TRBV9 and TRBJ1-3; D gene ambiguous. Germline lookup yields CDR1 SGDLS and CDR2 YYNGEE. This CDR3 contains 14 residues. With 0 bases removed from V and 7 bases from J, the gap between germline ends came to 11 bases. CDR3 sequence: CASSVGLLSNTIYF. CDR3 DNA sequence: TGTGCCAGCAGCGTAGGCCTACTGTCGAACACCATATATTTT.

This chain connects TRBV11-1 to TRBJ2-5, with D perhaps matching TRBD2 (6 bases). The CDR3 runs to 15 residues. CDR1 is SGHAT and CDR2 is FQDESV in the germline V gene (reference sequence). Trimming took 4 bases from V and 4 from J, leaving 16 bases between them. The CDR3 here is CASSYTRQEGETQYF. The CDR3 nucleotides read TGTGCCAGCAGCTACACCCGTCAGGAGGGAGAGACCCAGTACTTC. The full variable domain, in which reference TRBV11-1 and TRBJ2-5 provide the parts outside the CDR3, is EAEVAQSPRYKITEKSQAVAFWCDPISGHATLYWYRQILGQGPELLVQFQDESVVDDSQLPKDRFSAERLKGVDSTLKIQPAELGDSAMYLCASSYTRQEGETQYFGPGTRLLVL.

CDR3 residues: CASSRAGTNTGELFF. The CDR3 nucleotides read TGTGCCAGCAGCCGAGCAGGGACGAACACCGGGGAGCTGTTTTTT. The chain joins TRBV6-5 to TRBJ2-2; D possibly corresponds to TRBD1 (5 bases). Germline lookup yields CDR1 MNHEY and CDR2 SVGAGI. V was clipped by 6 bases and J by 0 bases, with 11 bases between them. This CDR3 is built from 15 residues.

The chain employs TRBV7-2 and TRBJ2-5; D unclear. From germline, CDR1 is SGHTA and CDR2 FQGNSA. The CDR3 is 16 amino acids. With 3 bases removed from V and 1 base from J, the gap between germline ends came to 15 bases. The CDR3 DNA reads TGTGCCAGCAGCTTCCCTCCACCGCGGAGCCAAGAGACCCAGTACTTC. Translation: CASSFPPPRSQETQYF.

The V call is TRBV5-1, the J call TRBJ2-1; TRBD2 aligns across 11 bases. V shed 3 bases and J 8 bases; nucleotides not matched to a gene: 10. The CDR3 is 16 residues long. Germline lookup yields CDR1 SGHRS and CDR2 YFSETQ. The CDR3 protein is CASSSLAGGGTDEQFF. CDR3 nucleotide sequence: TGCGCCAGCAGCTCCCTAGCGGGAGGCGGTACCGATGAGCAGTTCTTC.

The chain couples TRBV30 to TRBJ1-2, with 11 positions matching TRBD1. This CDR3 region has 11 residues. With 8 bases clipped from V and 5 bases from J, the junction kept 1 base outside the gene matches. Per the germline V gene, CDR1 is GTSNPN and CDR2 is SVGIG (reference sequence). This CDR3 reads CAGTGGYGYTF. The CDR3, as DNA: TGTGCCGGGACAGGGGGGTATGGCTACACCTTC.

The chain is built from TRBV30 and TRBJ2-7; D is unresolved. The V end lost 2 bases, the J end lost 4 bases, and 9 bases lay between the germline ends. The CDR3 runs to 12 residues. Germline V gene lookup returns CDR1 GTSNPN and CDR2 SVGIG (reference sequence). Here the CDR3 reads CAWSRSRYEQYF. As DNA, the CDR3 is TGTGCCTGGAGTCGGAGCAGATACGAGCAGTACTTC. Using reference TRBV30 and TRBJ2-7 for the parts outside the CDR3, the full variable domain is SQTIHQWPATLVQPVGSPLSLECTVEGTSNPNLYWYRQAAGRGLQLLFYSVGIGQISSEVPQNLSASRPQDRQFILSSKKLLLSDSGFYLCAWSRSRYEQYFGPGTRLTVT.

The V and J genes are TRBV7-2 and TRBJ1-1; D remains ambiguous. CDR3 length: 13 residues. V lost 0 bases, J lost 7 bases, and 9 bases lay in between. The germline V gene encodes CDR1 SGHTA and CDR2 FQGNSA. The DNA of the CDR3 is TGTGCCAGCAGCTTAGCAGGCGGATTTGAAGCTTTCTTT. Translation gives CASSLAGGFEAFF. Supplemented by reference TRBV7-2 and TRBJ1-1, the full variable domain reads GAGVSQSPSNKVTEKGKDVELRCDPISGHTALYWYRQSLGQGLEFLIYFQGNSAPDKSGLPSDRFSAERTGGSVSTLTIQRTQQEDSAVYLCASSLAGGFEAFFGQGTRLTVV.

The gene calls are TRBV5-1 and TRBJ2-5; 7 bases are shared with TRBD1. Germline V lookup: CDR1 SGHRS, CDR2 YFSETQ. CDR3 length: 14 amino acids. With V trimmed by 4 bases and J by 5 bases, 8 bases remained unmatched. The CDR3 loop is CASSPQGDRETQYF. For the CDR3, the DNA is TGCGCCAGCAGCCCCCAGGGGGACCGTGAGACCCAGTACTTC.

The chain recombines TRBV29-1 with TRBJ2-2; 7 bases agree with TRBD1. The CDR3 covers 14 residues. J was trimmed by 4 bases and V by 3 bases; bases with no gene match: 5. Germline V gives CDR1 SQVTM, CDR2 ANQGSEA. CDR3 loop: CSVDSDRRTGELFF. CDR3 bases: TGCAGCGTTGATTCGGACAGGCGCACCGGGGAGCTGTTTTTT.

This chain links TRBV6-4 with TRBJ1-2; 12 positions match TRBD1. Germline loops: CDR1 MRHNA, CDR2 SNTAGT. The trim removed 8 bases at V and 5 bases at J, leaving 9 bases unmatched. CDR3 length equals 15 residues. The CDR3 region is CASRVGQGADYGYTF. As DNA, the CDR3 is TGTGCCAGCCGAGTGGGACAGGGGGCGGATTATGGCTACACCTTC.

This chain connects TRBV4-1 to TRBJ2-2; 12 bases line up with TRBD2. V lost 3 bases and J lost 4; bases outside the gene matches: 6. The CDR3 is 17 residues long. Germline CDR1 MGHRA, CDR2 YSYEKL. The CDR3 reads CASSQVLAGGPTGELFF. CDR3 DNA sequence: TGCGCCAGCAGCCAGGTACTAGCGGGAGGACCCACCGGGGAGCTGTTTTTT.

This chain uses TRBV9 with TRBJ2-1; TRBD2 is a possible D gene (5 bases). V dropped 2 bases and J dropped 2 bases, with 11 bases sitting between them. This CDR3 spans 15 amino acids. CDR1 and CDR2 (germline): SGDLS, YYNGEE. CDR3 in amino acids: CASSVSEATYNEQFF. The CDR3 nucleotides read TGTGCCAGCAGCGTCTCGGAGGCTACCTACAATGAGCAGTTCTTC.

The gene calls are TRBV2 and TRBJ2-1; 12 bases map to TRBD2. Germline-derived CDR1 and CDR2 are SNHLY and FYNNEI. Trimming at V came to 6 bases and at J to 9 bases, leaving 3 bases not matched to a gene. CDR3 length equals 13 residues. Here the CDR3 reads CASRILAGGEQFF. The CDR3 DNA sequence: TGTGCCAGCAGGATACTAGCGGGAGGTGAGCAGTTCTTC. The entire variable domain, with the rest obtained from reference TRBV2 and TRBJ2-1, is as follows: EPEVTQTPSHQVTQMGQEVILRCVPISNHLYFYWYRQILGQKVEFLVSFYNNEISEKSEIFDDQFSVERPDGSNFTLKIRSTKLEDSAMYFCASRILAGGEQFFGPGTRLTVL.

The J gene is TRBJ2-3, the V gene TRBV11-2, with D perhaps TRBD2 (5 bases). The germline gives CDR1 SGHAT, CDR2 FQNNGV. V lost 2 bases and J lost 2, with 14 bases in between. This CDR3 comprises 16 residues. CDR3 residues: CASSLFPRVDTDTQYF. The CDR3 bases are TGTGCCAGCAGCTTATTTCCGAGGGTCGACACAGATACGCAGTATTTT.

The rearrangement uses TRBV19 and TRBJ2-1, with D maybe TRBD2 (5 bases). V lost 8 bases to trimming and J lost 6 bases, with 17 bases between them. The CDR3 runs to 14 residues. Germline lookup yields CDR1 LNHDA and CDR2 SQIVND (reference sequence). CDR3 residues: CASGLGRAGNEQFF. The CDR3 DNA sequence: TGTGCCAGTGGGCTAGGGCGGGCTGGCAATGAGCAGTTCTTC.

This sequence joins TRBV4-1 and TRBJ1-3; weak D call: TRBD1 (6 bases). CDR3 length: 16 amino acids. The V and J ends lost 1 base and 5 bases respectively, with 15 bases between them. Germline V gives CDR1 MGHRA, CDR2 YSYEKL. The CDR3 spells CASSQGSGGQRNTIYF. DNA of the CDR3: TGCGCCAGCAGCCAAGGGTCCGGGGGGCAAAGAAACACCATATATTTT.

J is TRBJ2-2 and V is TRBV7-2; 8 bases are shared with TRBD2. The CDR3 is 15 amino acids. Germline loops: CDR1 SGHTA, CDR2 FQGNSA. The V gene end was trimmed by 5 bases and the J gene end by 9 bases; junction bases not matched to a gene: 11. The CDR3 DNA reads TGTGCCAGCAGCCCCCCCGGGGGGGGTCTTCGGGAGCTGTTTTTT. Protein product: CASSPPGGGLRELFF.

J is TRBJ1-1 and V is TRBV19; 7 bases are a match to TRBD1. Germline V gene lookup returns CDR1 LNHDA and CDR2 SQIVND (reference sequence). The CDR3 length is 15 residues. J gave up 5 bases and V 6 bases, and 12 bases lay outside the gene matches. In DNA form, the CDR3 reads TGTGCCAGTAGAGGTGAGGAGACAGGGAGGACTGAAGCTTTCTTT. Translating gives CASRGEETGRTEAFF.

The chain uses TRBV11-2 and TRBJ1-2; D is unclear. The CDR3 is made up of 15 amino acids. V was trimmed by 1 base and J by 8 bases, leaving 17 bases between them. Germline lookup yields CDR1 SGHAT and CDR2 FQNNGV. CDR3 sequence (DNA): TGTGCCAGCAGCTTAGGGGTCGCGGGGAGAAGGGGCTACACCTTC. It encodes CASSLGVAGRRGYTF.

The chain uses TRBV7-8 and TRBJ1-4; TRBD1 might be the D (5 bases). Looked up from germline, CDR1 is SGHVS and CDR2 is FQNEAQ. Deletions cut 1 base from V and 9 bases from J, with 18 bases between. CDR3 length: 16 amino acids. The CDR3 here is CASSLDPGLHQQKLFF. CDR3 sequence (DNA): TGTGCCAGCAGCTTAGACCCGGGACTCCACCAACAAAAACTGTTTTTT.

The chain combines TRBV18 with TRBJ1-2; 8 bases fit TRBD1. This CDR3 contains 14 residues. V shed 4 bases and J 4 bases; nucleotides not matched to a gene: 5. Germline assignment: CDR1 KGHSH and CDR2 LQKENI. The CDR3: CASSLGQEIYGYTF. The CDR3 DNA follows: TGTGCCAGCTCACTGGGACAGGAGATCTATGGCTACACCTTC.

This sequence joins TRBV5-8 and TRBJ1-1; the D gene is possibly TRBD1 (5 bases). This CDR3 region has 13 residues. Germline V CDR1 and CDR2: SGHTS, YDEGEE. V was pared by 4 bases and J by 3 bases, with 10 bases between. CDR3 protein: CASSPRGDTEAFF. Written as DNA, the CDR3 is TGTGCCAGCAGCCCGCGGGGGGACACTGAAGCTTTCTTT.

The rearrangement joins TRBV4-2 to TRBJ1-1, with D perhaps TRBD1 (6 bases). V gave up 1 base and J gave up 4 bases, with 10 bases separating them. The CDR3 extends over 14 amino acids. Per the germline V gene, CDR1 is LGHNA and CDR2 is YNFKEQ. The CDR3 sequence: CASSQGGPGTEAFF. The CDR3 coding sequence is TGTGCCAGCAGCCAAGGGGGGCCTGGCACTGAAGCTTTCTTT.

The chain is built from TRBV2 and TRBJ2-5; maybe TRBD2 (5 bases). The end of the DNA fits TRBJ2-7 better, so the J call may be wrong. This CDR3 spans 14 amino acids. Germline V CDR1 and CDR2: SNHLY, FYNNEI. CDR3 nucleotide sequence: TGTGCCAGCAGGGACCGGGATTGGTCCTACGAGCAGTACTTC. It is translated as CASRDRDWSYEQYF.

The chain combines TRBV29-1 with TRBJ2-1; 8 positions agree with TRBD2. V gave up 7 bases and J gave up 6 bases; unmatched junction bases: 8. The CDR3 sequence is 13 residues long. From germline, CDR1 is SQVTM and CDR2 ANQGSEA. CDR3 sequence reads: CSGTSGLLNEQFF. The CDR3 bases are TGCAGCGGAACTAGCGGTCTACTCAATGAGCAGTTCTTC.

The chain carries TRBV19 and TRBJ2-2; 9 positions match TRBD2. Per the germline V gene, CDR1 is LNHDA and CDR2 is SQIVND (reference sequence). CDR3 length equals 15 residues. V lost 4 bases, J lost 5 bases, and 5 bases stayed unmatched. CDR3 residues: CASSTLAGWTGELFF. Written as DNA, the CDR3 is TGTGCCAGTAGTACCCTAGCGGGATGGACCGGGGAGCTGTTTTTT.